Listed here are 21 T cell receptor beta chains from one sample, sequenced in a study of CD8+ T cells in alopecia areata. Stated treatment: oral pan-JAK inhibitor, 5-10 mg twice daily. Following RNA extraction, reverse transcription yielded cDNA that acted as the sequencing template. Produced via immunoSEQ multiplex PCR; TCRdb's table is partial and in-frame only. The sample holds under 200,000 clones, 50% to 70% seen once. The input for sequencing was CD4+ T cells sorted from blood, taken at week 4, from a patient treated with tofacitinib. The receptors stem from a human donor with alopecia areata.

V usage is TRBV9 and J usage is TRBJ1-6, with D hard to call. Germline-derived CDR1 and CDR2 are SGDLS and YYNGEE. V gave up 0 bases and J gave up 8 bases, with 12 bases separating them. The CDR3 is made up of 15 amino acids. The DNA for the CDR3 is TGTGCCAGCAGCGTAGACGAGGGATCTTATTCACCCCTCCACTTT. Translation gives CASSVDEGSYSPLHF.

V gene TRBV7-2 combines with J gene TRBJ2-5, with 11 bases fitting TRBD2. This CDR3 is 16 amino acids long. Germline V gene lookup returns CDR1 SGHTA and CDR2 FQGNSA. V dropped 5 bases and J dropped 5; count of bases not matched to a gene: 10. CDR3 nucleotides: TGTGCCAGCAGCCTCGGTAGCGGGGGGGCCTTGGAGACCCAGTACTTC. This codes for CASSLGSGGALETQYF.

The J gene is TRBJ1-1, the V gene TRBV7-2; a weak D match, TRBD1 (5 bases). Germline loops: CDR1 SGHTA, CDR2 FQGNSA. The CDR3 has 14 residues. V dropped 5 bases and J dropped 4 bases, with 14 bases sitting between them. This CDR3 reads CASSQPGRATEAFF. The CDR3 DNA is TGTGCCAGCAGCCAACCGGGCAGGGCCACTGAAGCTTTCTTT. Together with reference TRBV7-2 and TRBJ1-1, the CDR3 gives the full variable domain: GAGVSQSPSNKVTEKGKDVELRCDPISGHTALYWYRQSLGQGLEFLIYFQGNSAPDKSGLPSDRFSAERTGGSVSTLTIQRTQQEDSAVYLCASSQPGRATEAFFGQGTRLTVV.

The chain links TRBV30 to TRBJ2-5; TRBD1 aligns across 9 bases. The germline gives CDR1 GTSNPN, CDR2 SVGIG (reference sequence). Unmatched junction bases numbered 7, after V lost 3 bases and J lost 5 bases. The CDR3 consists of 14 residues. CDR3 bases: TGTGCCTGGAGCCCAACAGGGGGCCGGGAGACCCAGTACTTC. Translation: CAWSPTGGRETQYF.

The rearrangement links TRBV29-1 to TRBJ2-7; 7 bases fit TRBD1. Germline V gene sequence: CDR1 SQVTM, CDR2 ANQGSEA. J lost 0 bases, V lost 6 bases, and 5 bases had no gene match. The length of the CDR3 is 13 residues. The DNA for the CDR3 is TGCAGCGTAGCGACAGGGATCTCCTACGAGCAGTACTTC. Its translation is CSVATGISYEQYF.

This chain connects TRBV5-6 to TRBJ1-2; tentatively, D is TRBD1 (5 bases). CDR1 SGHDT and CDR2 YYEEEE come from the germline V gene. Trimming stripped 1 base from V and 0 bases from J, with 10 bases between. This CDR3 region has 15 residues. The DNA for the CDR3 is TGTGCCAGCAGCTTGCTGACAGCAACTAACTATGGCTACACCTTC. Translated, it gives CASSLLTATNYGYTF.

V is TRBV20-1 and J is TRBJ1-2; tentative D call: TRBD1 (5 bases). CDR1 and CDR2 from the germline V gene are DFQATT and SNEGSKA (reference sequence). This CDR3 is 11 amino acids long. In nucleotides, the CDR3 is TGCAGCGCATGGGGGGGATATGGCTACACCTTC. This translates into CSAWGGYGYTF.

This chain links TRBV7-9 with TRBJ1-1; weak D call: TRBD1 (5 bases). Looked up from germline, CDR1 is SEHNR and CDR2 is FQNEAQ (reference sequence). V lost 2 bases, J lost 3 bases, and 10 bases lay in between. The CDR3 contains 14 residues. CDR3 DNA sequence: TGTGCCAGCAGCTTAACAGGACTATACACTGAAGCTTTCTTT. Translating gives CASSLTGLYTEAFF.

CDR3 region: CASPGQGAIGAFF. The CDR3 DNA reads TGTGCCTCTCCGGGACAGGGGGCGATCGGAGCTTTCTTT. The chain couples TRBV30 to TRBJ1-1, with 12 bases that match TRBD1. CDR1 is GTSNPN and CDR2 is SVGIG in the germline V gene (reference sequence). This CDR3 is built from 13 residues. The V and J ends lost 7 bases and 10 bases, in that order; junction bases with no gene match: 10.

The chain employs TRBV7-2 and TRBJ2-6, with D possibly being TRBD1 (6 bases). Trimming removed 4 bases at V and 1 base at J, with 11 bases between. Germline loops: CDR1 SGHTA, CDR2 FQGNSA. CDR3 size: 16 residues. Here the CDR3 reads CASSWDTGSGANVLTF. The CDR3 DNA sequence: TGTGCCAGCAGCTGGGACACCGGGTCTGGGGCCAACGTCCTGACTTTC.

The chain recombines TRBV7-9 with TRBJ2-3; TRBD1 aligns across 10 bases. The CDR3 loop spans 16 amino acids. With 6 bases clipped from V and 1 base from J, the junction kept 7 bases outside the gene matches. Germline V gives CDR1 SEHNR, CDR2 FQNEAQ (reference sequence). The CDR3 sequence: CASSFTTGGRTDTQYF. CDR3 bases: TGTGCCAGCAGTTTTACGACAGGGGGCCGCACAGATACGCAGTATTTT.

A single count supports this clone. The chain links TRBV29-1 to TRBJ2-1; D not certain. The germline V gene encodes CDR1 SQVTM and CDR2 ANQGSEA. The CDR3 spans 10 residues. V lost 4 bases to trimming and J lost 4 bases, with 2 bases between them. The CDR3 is CSVVYNEQFF. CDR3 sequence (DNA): TGCAGCGTTGTGTACAATGAGCAGTTCTTC.

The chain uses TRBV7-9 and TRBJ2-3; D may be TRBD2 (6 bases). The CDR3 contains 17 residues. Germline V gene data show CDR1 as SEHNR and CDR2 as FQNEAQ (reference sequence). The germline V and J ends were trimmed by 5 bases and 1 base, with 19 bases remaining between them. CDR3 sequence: CASSPRGGGMGTDTQYF. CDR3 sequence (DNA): TGTGCCAGCAGCCCAAGGGGAGGAGGGATGGGCACAGATACGCAGTATTTT. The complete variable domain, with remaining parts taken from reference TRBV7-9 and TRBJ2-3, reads DTGVSQNPRHKITKRGQNVTFRCDPISEHNRLYWYRQTLGQGPEFLTYFQNEAQLEKSRLLSDRFSAERPKGSFSTLEIQRTEQGDSAMYLCASSPRGGGMGTDTQYFGPGTRLTVL.

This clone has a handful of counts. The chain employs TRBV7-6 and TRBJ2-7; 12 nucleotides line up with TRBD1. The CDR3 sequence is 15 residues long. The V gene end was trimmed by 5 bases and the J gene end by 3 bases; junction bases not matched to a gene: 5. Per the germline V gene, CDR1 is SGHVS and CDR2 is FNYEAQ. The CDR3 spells CASSLGQGALYEQYF. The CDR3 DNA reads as TGTGCCAGCAGCCTGGGACAGGGGGCCCTCTACGAGCAGTACTTC.

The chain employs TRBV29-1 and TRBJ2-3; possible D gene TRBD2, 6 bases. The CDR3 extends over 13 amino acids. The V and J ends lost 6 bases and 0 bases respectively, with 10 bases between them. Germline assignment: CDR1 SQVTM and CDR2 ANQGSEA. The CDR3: CSVIGGSTDTQYF. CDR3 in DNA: TGCAGCGTAATCGGGGGAAGCACAGATACGCAGTATTTT.

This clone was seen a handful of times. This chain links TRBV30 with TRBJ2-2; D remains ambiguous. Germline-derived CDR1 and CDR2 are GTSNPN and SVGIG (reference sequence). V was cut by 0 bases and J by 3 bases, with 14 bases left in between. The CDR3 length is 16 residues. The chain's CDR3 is CAWSVISWVYTGELFF. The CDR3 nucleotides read TGTGCCTGGAGTGTTATATCGTGGGTTTACACCGGGGAGCTGTTTTTT.

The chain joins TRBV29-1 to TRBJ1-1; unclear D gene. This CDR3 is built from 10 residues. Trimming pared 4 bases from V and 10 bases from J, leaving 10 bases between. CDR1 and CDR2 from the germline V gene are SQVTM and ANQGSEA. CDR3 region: CSVVNGGAFF. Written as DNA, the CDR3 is TGCAGCGTTGTTAACGGCGGAGCTTTCTTT.

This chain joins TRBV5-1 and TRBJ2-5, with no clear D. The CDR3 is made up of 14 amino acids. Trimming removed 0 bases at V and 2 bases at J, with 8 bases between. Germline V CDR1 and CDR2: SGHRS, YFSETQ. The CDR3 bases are TGCGCCAGCAGCTTGGCCGTAGTACAAGAGACCCAGTACTTC. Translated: CASSLAVVQETQYF.

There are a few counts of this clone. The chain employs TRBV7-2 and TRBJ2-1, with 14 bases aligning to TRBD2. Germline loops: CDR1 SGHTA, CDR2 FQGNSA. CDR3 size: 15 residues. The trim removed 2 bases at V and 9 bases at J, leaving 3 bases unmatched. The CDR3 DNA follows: TGTGCCAGCAGCTTACGGACTAGCGGGGGGTTTGAGCAGTTCTTC. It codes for CASSLRTSGGFEQFF.

CDR3 protein: CAWSGQVYTEAFF. CDR3 sequence (DNA): TGTGCCTGGAGTGGCCAGGTGTACACTGAAGCTTTCTTT. The gene calls are TRBV30 and TRBJ1-1; D is uncertain. The V end lost 1 base, the J end lost 3 bases, and 9 bases lay between the germline ends. The germline V gene has CDR1 GTSNPN and CDR2 SVGIG (reference sequence). There are 13 residues in the CDR3.

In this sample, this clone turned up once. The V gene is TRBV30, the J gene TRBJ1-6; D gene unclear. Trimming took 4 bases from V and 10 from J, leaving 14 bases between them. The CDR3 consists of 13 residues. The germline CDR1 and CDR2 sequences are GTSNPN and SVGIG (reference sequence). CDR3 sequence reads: CAWTGFGLSPLHF. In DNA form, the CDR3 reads TGTGCCTGGACAGGTTTCGGTCTCTCACCCCTCCACTTT.